The 29 T cell receptor beta chains below come from one sample, sequenced in a study of identical twins. TCRdb called the 5' RACE reads again in MiXCR, with one record for every CDR3 protein. This table has 600,000 to 700,000 distinct CDR3 sequences, around 20% appearing once. This sample also appeared in a second study, on T cells expressing NK-cell markers.

Sequenced material: PBMCs. Receptor source: a woman aged 18-30 years in good health.

This clonotype was detected a few times. The V and J genes are TRBV7-2 and TRBJ2-7; 9 nucleotides agree with TRBD1. The V segment lost 6 bases and the J segment 3 bases; nucleotides outside the gene matches: 6. The CDR3 consists of 14 residues. Germline CDR1 SGHTA, CDR2 FQGNSA. The CDR3 DNA sequence: TGTGCCAGCAGTCCACAGGGGGCTTACTACGAGCAGTACTTC. This gives the protein CASSPQGAYYEQYF.

This clonotype was detected a few times. V and J are TRBV12-3 or TRBV12-4 and TRBJ1-2, with no clear D. The CDR3 is 13 residues long. V lost 6 bases, J lost 4 bases, and 12 bases lay in between. CDR3 nucleotide sequence: TGTGCCAGCAGCACAATCCGGGCCTATGGCTACACCTTC. It yields the protein CASSTIRAYGYTF.

J is TRBJ2-7 and V is TRBV12-3 or TRBV12-4; 7 bases line up with TRBD2. The length of the CDR3 is 15 residues. Trimming took 5 bases from V and 4 from J; bases not matched to a gene: 11. CDR3 region: CASSRRGLADYEQYF. The CDR3 DNA is TGTGCCAGCAGTCGTCGCGGGCTAGCGGATTACGAGCAGTACTTC.

V gene TRBV10-3 combines with J gene TRBJ2-3; D unclear. The CDR3 is 14 amino acids. Germline V gene data show CDR1 as ENHRY and CDR2 as SYGVKD. Deletions cut 4 bases from V and 3 bases from J, with 11 bases between. CDR3 amino acids: CAISGYDGTDTQYF. The DNA of the CDR3 is TGTGCCATCAGTGGTTATGACGGAACAGATACGCAGTATTTT.

The chain couples TRBV12-3 or TRBV12-4 to TRBJ1-2; D is undetermined. V lost 4 bases and J 7 bases, leaving 13 bases between the germline ends. The CDR3 length is 13 residues. The CDR3 region has the DNA TGTGCCAGCAGTTCCCCCCGTTCCTCTGGCTACACCTTC. Translated, it gives CASSSPRSSGYTF.

V is TRBV29-1 and J is TRBJ1-5, with D possibly TRBD1 on 6 matching bases. The germline CDR1 and CDR2 sequences are SQVTM and ANQGSEA. The CDR3 has 14 residues. Trimming took 0 bases from V and 6 from J, leaving 12 bases between them. The CDR3 sequence: CSVEEEGEGQPQHF. CDR3 sequence (DNA): TGCAGCGTTGAAGAAGAGGGGGAGGGTCAGCCCCAGCATTTT.

This clonotype was counted a few times. This chain connects TRBV10-1 to TRBJ1-4; TRBD1 matches 7 bases. The CDR3 consists of 15 residues. Germline-derived CDR1 and CDR2 are WNHNN and SYGVQD (reference sequence). J gave up 8 bases and V 4 bases, and 10 bases lay outside the gene matches. This chain's CDR3 is CASSVVQGICEKLFF. The CDR3 DNA follows: TGCGCCAGCAGTGTAGTACAGGGGATCTGCGAAAAACTGTTTTTT.

This clonotype was counted only a few times. J is TRBJ1-2 and V is TRBV6-4, with D perhaps TRBD1 (5 bases). Trimming cost V 4 bases and J 5 bases, with 11 bases left between them. The germline V gene has CDR1 MRHNA and CDR2 SNTAGT. The CDR3 loop spans 13 amino acids. The CDR3 reads CASSAGRPYGYTF. CDR3 nucleotide sequence: TGTGCCAGCAGTGCAGGGAGGCCATATGGCTACACCTTC.

This clonotype occurred many times. At one end the junction does not follow the germline gene, possibly because of a read error. The rearrangement joins TRBV3-1 to TRBJ2-1, with D maybe TRBD1 (6 bases). The CDR3 runs 11 residues. Germline values: CDR1 LGHDT, CDR2 YNNKEL (reference sequence). The CDR3 DNA is TGTGCCAGCAGTCAAGGGGGTGAGCAGTTCTTC. This encodes CASSQGGEQFF.

The gene calls are TRBV27 and TRBJ2-7; D remains ambiguous. The germline V gene has CDR1 MNHEY and CDR2 SMNVEV (reference sequence). The CDR3 is 15 amino acids. V was trimmed by 0 bases and J by 5 bases, leaving 14 bases between them. The CDR3 spells CASSLSTVLHHEQYF. The CDR3 DNA reads TGTGCCAGCAGTTTATCCACAGTGTTGCATCACGAGCAGTACTTC.

This clonotype was seen only a few times. J is TRBJ2-3 and V is TRBV9; the match to TRBD2 covers 8 bases. Trimming cost V 0 bases and J 6 bases; bases outside gene matches: 3. The germline V gene has CDR1 SGDLS and CDR2 YYNGEE. The CDR3 has 14 residues. The CDR3 reads CASSVGPGGDTQYF. The CDR3 DNA reads TGTGCCAGCAGCGTAGGTCCGGGGGGGGATACGCAGTATTTT.

The CDR3 spells CASSYSYAGTYEQYF. Here the CDR3 DNA reads TGTGCCAGCAGTTACTCGTATGCAGGTACCTACGAGCAGTACTTC. The chain has TRBV6-5 and TRBJ2-7; no reliable D call. Per germline, CDR1 MNHEY and CDR2 SVGAGI. V was cut by 0 bases and J by 2 bases, with 11 bases left in between. This CDR3 is 15 amino acids long.

This chain connects TRBV7-8 to TRBJ2-1; 7 bases align to TRBD1. The V gene's germline CDR1 is SGHVS and CDR2 FQNEAQ. The CDR3 extends over 15 amino acids. V lost 5 bases and J lost 4; bases outside the gene matches: 8. In DNA form, the CDR3 reads TGTGCCAGCAGCCCCGGACAGGCCGCGTACAATGAGCAGTTCTTC. Translated, it gives CASSPGQAAYNEQFF.

The table lists this clonotype with a count of one. This chain links TRBV9 with TRBJ2-3, with 8 bases aligning to TRBD2. Germline values: CDR1 SGDLS, CDR2 YYNGEE. The CDR3 totals 16 residues. V lost 2 bases and J lost 2; bases outside the gene matches: 7. CDR3 nucleotides: TGTGCCAGCAGCGTTGAGCGGGGGAGTTTCACAGATACGCAGTATTTT. Protein product: CASSVERGSFTDTQYF.

This clonotype was detected a few times. The CDR3 DNA follows: TGTGCCAGCTTCAGGGGGAGCGGGGGGTCCTACAATGAGCAGTTCTTC. It codes for CASFRGSGGSYNEQFF. The J gene is TRBJ2-1, the V gene TRBV12-3 or TRBV12-4, with TRBD2 matching over 9 bases. The J segment lost 1 base and the V segment lost 8 bases, leaving 9 bases of the junction unmatched. This CDR3 is 16 amino acids long.

The sample holds a few counts of this clonotype. This chain links TRBV20-1 with TRBJ2-1, with unresolved D. Trimming pared 0 bases from V and 2 bases from J, leaving 11 bases between. CDR1 is DFQATT, CDR2 SNEGSKA, per germline (reference sequence). CDR3 length: 15 amino acids. CDR3 residues: CSARDQVVTYNEQFF. In nucleotides, the CDR3 is TGCAGTGCTAGAGATCAGGTAGTCACCTACAATGAGCAGTTCTTC.

This chain connects TRBV5-8 to TRBJ1-5; D gene ambiguous. The V and J ends lost 0 bases and 4 bases respectively, with 5 bases between them. Germline V gives CDR1 SGHTS, CDR2 YDEGEE. This CDR3 contains 13 residues. The CDR3 is CASSLGINQPQHF. CDR3 DNA: TGTGCCAGCAGCTTGGGGATTAATCAGCCCCAGCATTTT.

The V gene is TRBV20-1, the J gene TRBJ1-2, with unresolved D. The CDR3 has 15 residues. The germline V and J ends were trimmed by 6 bases and 5 bases, with 22 bases remaining between them. The V gene's germline CDR1 is DFQATT and CDR2 SNEGSKA (reference sequence). Written as DNA, the CDR3 is TGCAGTGCCGTAAAACCGGGGTTGAGTAGGTATGGCTACACCTTC. This codes for CSAVKPGLSRYGYTF.

J is TRBJ1-1 and V is TRBV20-1; D ambiguous. CDR3 length: 12 amino acids. V shed 4 bases and J shed 4 bases, with 10 bases lying between them. The germline V gene encodes CDR1 DFQATT and CDR2 SNEGSKA (reference sequence). CDR3 nucleotides: TGCAGTGCTAAACGGTCTAGCACTGAAGCTTTCTTT. Its protein product is CSAKRSSTEAFF.

This clonotype was found a few times. The chain carries TRBV5-1 and TRBJ2-3, with 13 nucleotides matching TRBD2. V dropped 3 bases and J dropped 2; count of bases not matched to a gene: 3. Per the germline V gene, CDR1 is SGHRS and CDR2 is YFSETQ. The CDR3 extends over 16 amino acids. Here the CDR3 DNA reads TGCGCCAGCAGCTCGGGACTAGCGGGATACACAGATACGCAGTATTTT. It codes for CASSSGLAGYTDTQYF.

This clonotype has only a few counts. The chain combines TRBV15 with TRBJ2-3; D unresolved. Germline lookup yields CDR1 LNHNV and CDR2 YYDKDF (reference sequence). V was pared by 4 bases and J by 5 bases, with 13 bases between. The CDR3 is made up of 14 amino acids. Here the CDR3 reads CATSTTPAGDTQYF. The CDR3 nucleotides read TGTGCCACCAGCACCACGCCAGCAGGAGATACGCAGTATTTT.

This clonotype was observed a few times. The chain has TRBV18 and TRBJ1-1; D is ambiguous. V was pared by 0 bases and J by 3 bases, with 11 bases between. Germline CDR1 and CDR2: KGHSH and LQKENI. The CDR3 is 15 residues long. CDR3 in amino acids: CASSPPNHGHTEAFF. CDR3 DNA: TGTGCCAGCTCACCACCCAATCACGGGCACACTGAAGCTTTCTTT.

V gene TRBV10-2 combines with J gene TRBJ2-1; possibly TRBD1 or TRBD2 for D (6 bases each). Germline assignment: CDR1 WSHSY and CDR2 SAAADI. V dropped 10 bases and J dropped 3 bases, with 22 bases sitting between them. The CDR3 is 16 amino acids. CDR3 sequence (DNA): TGCGCCACCGTTATAGGGGGGCTGCCCGGCTACAATGAGCAGTTCTTC. Its protein product is CATVIGGLPGYNEQFF.

There are many counts of this clonotype. The CDR3 DNA follows: TGTGCCAGCAGCCCAAGGAACACTGAAGCTTTCTTT. The encoded protein is CASSPRNTEAFF. The chain carries TRBV7-9 and TRBJ1-1; D is uncertain. The V gene's germline CDR1 is SEHNR and CDR2 FQNEAQ (reference sequence). The ends were cut back, 5 bases at V and 1 base at J, with 5 bases in the middle. The CDR3 is made up of 12 amino acids.

This clonotype appeared a few times. The gene calls are TRBV10-3 and TRBJ2-1; 7 bases line up with TRBD2. The germline V gene has CDR1 ENHRY and CDR2 SYGVKD. The V and J ends lost 5 bases and 3 bases, in that order; junction bases with no gene match: 4. The CDR3 covers 14 residues. CDR3 in amino acids: CAISRRGSYNEQFF. CDR3 DNA: TGTGCCATCAGTAGGCGGGGGAGCTACAATGAGCAGTTCTTC.

The chain is built from TRBV6-5 and TRBJ2-5, with a tentative D call TRBD2 (6 bases). The CDR3 runs 14 residues. Trimming pared 4 bases from V and 5 bases from J, leaving 14 bases between. Germline-derived CDR1 and CDR2 are MNHEY and SVGAGI. In DNA form, the CDR3 reads TGTGCCAGCAGTTCGCCCGGGACTTGGGAGACCCAGTACTTC. Translation gives CASSSPGTWETQYF.

This clonotype showed up many times. The CDR3 sequence is CASSVTSTGKRDTEAFF. CDR3 DNA: TGTGCCAGCAGCGTAACCTCGACAGGGAAAAGGGACACTGAAGCTTTCTTT. The V call is TRBV5-5, the J call TRBJ1-1, with TRBD1 matching 7 bases. CDR3 length: 17 residues. Germline loops: CDR1 SGHKS, CDR2 YYEKEE (reference sequence). The J segment lost 3 bases and the V segment lost 4 bases, leaving 15 bases of the junction unmatched. Full variable domain (outside the CDR3, taken from reference TRBV5-5 and TRBJ1-1): DAGVTQSPTHLIKTRGQQVTLRCSPISGHKSVSWYQQVLGQGPQFIFQYYEKEERGRGNFPDRFSARQFPNYSSELNVNALLLGDSALYLCASSVTSTGKRDTEAFFGQGTRLTVV.

The genes are TRBV12-3 or TRBV12-4 and TRBJ2-1; D may be TRBD2 (5 bases). The CDR3 sequence is 14 residues long. Trimming pared 6 bases from V and 6 bases from J, leaving 15 bases between. CDR3 sequence: CASSSTPGSNEQFF. DNA of the CDR3: TGTGCCAGCAGCTCCACCCCGGGGAGCAATGAGCAGTTCTTC.

A few counts support this clonotype. In DNA form, the CDR3 reads TGTGCCAGCAGCCTAGGGGGGCTGGCCCTCGAGCAGTACTTC. Protein product: CASSLGGLALEQYF. V usage is TRBV6-1 and J usage is TRBJ2-7, with D perhaps TRBD1 or TRBD2 (6 bases each). The length of the CDR3 is 14 residues. V was cut by 6 bases and J by 6 bases, with 18 bases left in between. The germline V gene has CDR1 MNHNS and CDR2 SASEGT.